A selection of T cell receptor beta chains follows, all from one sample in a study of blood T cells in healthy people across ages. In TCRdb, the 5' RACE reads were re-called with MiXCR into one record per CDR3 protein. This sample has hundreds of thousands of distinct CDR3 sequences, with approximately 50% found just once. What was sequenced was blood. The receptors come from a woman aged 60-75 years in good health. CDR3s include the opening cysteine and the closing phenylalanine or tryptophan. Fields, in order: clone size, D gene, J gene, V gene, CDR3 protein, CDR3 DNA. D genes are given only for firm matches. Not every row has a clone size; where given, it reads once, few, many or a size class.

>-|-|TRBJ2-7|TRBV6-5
CASSYLGGIGYEQYF
TGTGCCAGCAGTTACCTTGGGGGGATCGGTTACGAGCAGTACTTC
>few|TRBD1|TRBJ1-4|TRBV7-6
CASSGFTGGTNEKLFF
TGTGCCAGCAGCGGATTTACAGGGGGCACTAATGAAAAACTGTTTTTT
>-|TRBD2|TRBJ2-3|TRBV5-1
CASSLTSGVPTDTQYF
TGCGCCAGCAGCTTGACTAGCGGAGTACCCACAGATACGCAGTATTTT
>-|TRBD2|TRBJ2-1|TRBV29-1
CSVRGGLAGGIGYNEQFF
TGCAGCGTTCGGGGAGGACTAGCGGGAGGGATAGGGTACAATGAGCAGTTCTTC
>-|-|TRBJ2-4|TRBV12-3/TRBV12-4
CASRQGKIKNIQYF
TGTGCCAGCAGACAGGGAAAGATTAAAAACATTCAGTACTTC
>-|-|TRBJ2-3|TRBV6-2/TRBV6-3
CASNYGGPSTDTQYF
TGTGCCAGCAATTATGGCGGACCTAGCACAGATACGCAGTATTTT
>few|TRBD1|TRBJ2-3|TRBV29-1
CSTGTVADTQYF
TGCAGCACCGGGACAGTCGCAGATACGCAGTATTTT
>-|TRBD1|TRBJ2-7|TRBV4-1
CASSPSETGGIYEQYF
TGCGCCAGCAGCCCCTCGGAGACAGGGGGGATCTACGAGCAGTACTTC
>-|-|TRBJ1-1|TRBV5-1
CASSLVEGDTEAFF
TGCGCCAGCAGCTTAGTGGAGGGGGACACTGAAGCTTTCTTT
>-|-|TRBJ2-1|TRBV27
CASRRHNEQFF
TGTGCCAGCAGACGACACAATGAGCAGTTCTTC
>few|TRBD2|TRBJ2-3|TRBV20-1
CSAGAGGSSTDTQYF
TGCAGTGCAGGAGCGGGAGGGTCTAGCACAGATACGCAGTATTTT
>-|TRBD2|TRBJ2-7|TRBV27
CASSFFSAGARYEQYF
TGTGCCAGCAGTTTTTTCTCGGCGGGAGCGCGATACGAGCAGTACTTC